This T cell receptor beta chain is from a study of cytomegalovirus exposure and HLA in healthy donors. Study-wide results and caveats: Differences between HLA loci emerged in a later analysis of TCR association rates, with DRB1 most and HLA-C fewest. Most subjects' HLA-A and HLA-B alleles were reportedly predicted from TCR beta sequences.

PCR employed 60 Vbeta and 13 Jbeta primers. Sequencing used immunoSEQ multiplex PCR; TCRdb keeps in-frame clones, though not all of them. The repertoire consists of more than 140,000 clones, with almost 85% occurring once and the leading ten covering 3.2%. About this clone: Antigen: not known.

The CDR3 covers 14 residues. The germline gives CDR1 MGHRA, CDR2 YSYEKL. The trim removed 5 bases at V and 6 bases at J, leaving 6 bases unmatched. V usage is TRBV4-1 and J usage is TRBJ1-4, with TRBD1 matching 7 bases. Sequencing input: PBMCs. This sequence was found in a man between 18 and 35 years old in good health and CMV-seropositive. CDR3 sequence (DNA): TGCGCCAGCAGCGAACGAGGGGGCTATGAAAAACTGTTTTTT. Protein product: CASSERGGYEKLFF.